This T cell receptor beta chain stems from a study of T cell responses to AZD1222 COVID-19 vaccine. A remark on this clone: The antigen is not known.

Points from the study as a whole: After the peak T cell response, and only then, were repertoires sampled. Breadth and depth of Spike-specific TCRs rose after two AZD1222 doses. Close to half of spike-specific TCRs reportedly recognize unmutated variant regions.

TCRdb's copy holds only in-frame clones and misses some; the assay was immunoSEQ multiplex PCR. Of 120,000 or so clones in the sample, 80% to 90% were seen once. J gave up 0 bases and V 8 bases, and 12 bases lay outside the gene matches. CDR1 is SGHNT, CDR2 YYREEE, per germline (reference sequence). The CDR3 runs to 16 residues. This receptor was taken from an adult in good health. This rearrangement joins TRBV5-4 to TRBJ2-7; 9 nucleotides align to TRBD2. This specimen consisted of peripheral blood, obtained on day 0 of AZD1222 vaccination. CDR3 nucleotides: TGTGCCAGTGGTCCAGCCTCTAGCGGGACCTCCTACGAGCAGTACTTC. Residues: CASGPASSGTSYEQYF.